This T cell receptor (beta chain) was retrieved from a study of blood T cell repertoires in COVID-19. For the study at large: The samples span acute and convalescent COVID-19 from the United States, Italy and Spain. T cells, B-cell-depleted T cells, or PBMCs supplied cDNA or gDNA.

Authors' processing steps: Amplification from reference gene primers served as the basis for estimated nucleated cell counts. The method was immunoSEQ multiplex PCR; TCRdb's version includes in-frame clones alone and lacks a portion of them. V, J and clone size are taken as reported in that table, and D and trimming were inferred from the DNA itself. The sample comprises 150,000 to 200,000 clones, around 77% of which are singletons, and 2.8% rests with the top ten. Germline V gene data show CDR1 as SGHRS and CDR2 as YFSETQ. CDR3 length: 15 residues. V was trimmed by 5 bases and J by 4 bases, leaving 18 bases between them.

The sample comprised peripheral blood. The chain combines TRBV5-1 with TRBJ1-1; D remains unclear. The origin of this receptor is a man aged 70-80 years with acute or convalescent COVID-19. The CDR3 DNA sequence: TGCGCCAGCAGTCAGTCGGGTCTTCGTGGCACTGAAGCTTTCTTT. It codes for CASSQSGLRGTEAFF.